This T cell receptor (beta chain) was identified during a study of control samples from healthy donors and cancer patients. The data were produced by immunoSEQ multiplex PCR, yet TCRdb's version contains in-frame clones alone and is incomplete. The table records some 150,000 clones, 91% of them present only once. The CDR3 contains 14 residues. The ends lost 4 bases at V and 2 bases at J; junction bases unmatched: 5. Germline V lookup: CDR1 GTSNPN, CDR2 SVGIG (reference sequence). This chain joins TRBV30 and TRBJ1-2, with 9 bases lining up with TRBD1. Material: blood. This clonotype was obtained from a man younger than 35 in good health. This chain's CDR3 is CAWTPGQGNYGYTF. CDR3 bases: TGTGCCTGGACTCCGGGACAGGGCAACTATGGCTACACCTTC.